Sequencing of this T cell receptor (beta chain) was carried out in a study of T cells in narcolepsy. Sequencing used immunoSEQ multiplex PCR; TCRdb keeps in-frame clones, though not all of them. The sample shows about 40,000 clones, 88% of them seen only once. Trimming removed 0 bases at V and 1 base at J, with 7 bases between. Germline V gene sequence: CDR1 SGHKS, CDR2 YYEKEE (reference sequence). This CDR3 has 14 amino acids. Study-wide results and caveats: Blood of same and different patients, but not healthy controls, reportedly held recurring autoreactive clonotypes.

This clone was seen only once. Its antigen remains unidentified. The V and J genes are TRBV5-5 and TRBJ1-1; the D is unclear. The sample comprised CD45RA- memory CD4+ T cells from PBMCs. The sequence was collected from a human donor with narcolepsy. CDR3 bases: TGTGCCAGCAGCTTGGTCGCAGCGAACACTGAAGCTTTCTTT. Translating it yields CASSLVAANTEAFF. Together with reference TRBV5-5 and TRBJ1-1, the CDR3 gives the full variable domain: DAGVTQSPTHLIKTRGQQVTLRCSPISGHKSVSWYQQVLGQGPQFIFQYYEKEERGRGNFPDRFSARQFPNYSSELNVNALLLGDSALYLCASSLVAANTEAFFGQGTRLTVV.